This T cell receptor (beta chain) appears in the sequencing data of a study of blood T cell repertoires in COVID-19. Study context: The United States, Italy and Spain supplied acute and convalescent COVID-19 samples. T cells, B-cell-depleted T cells, or PBMCs supplied cDNA or gDNA.

Per the original data handling: Nucleated cell counts were estimated from reference gene primer amplification. Using immunoSEQ multiplex PCR, the repertoire was profiled, and TCRdb retains in-frame clones only, with some absent. From that table come the V and J calls and clone size; the DNA was used to work out D and trimming. The sample lists around 100,000 clones, about 83% occurring once. This clone has just one count. Germline lookup yields CDR1 GTSNPN and CDR2 SVGIG (reference sequence). Trimming at V came to 3 bases and at J to 6 bases, leaving 8 bases not matched to a gene. The CDR3 spans 15 residues.

The V and J genes are TRBV30 and TRBJ2-1; 10 nucleotides line up with TRBD2. The clonotype comes from a human donor in a cohort sampled during active COVID-19. The sample consisted of peripheral blood. CDR3 sequence (DNA): TGTGCCTGGAGGCGGCAAGCGGGAGGGCGCAATGAGCAGTTCTTC. Amino acids: CAWRRQAGGRNEQFF.